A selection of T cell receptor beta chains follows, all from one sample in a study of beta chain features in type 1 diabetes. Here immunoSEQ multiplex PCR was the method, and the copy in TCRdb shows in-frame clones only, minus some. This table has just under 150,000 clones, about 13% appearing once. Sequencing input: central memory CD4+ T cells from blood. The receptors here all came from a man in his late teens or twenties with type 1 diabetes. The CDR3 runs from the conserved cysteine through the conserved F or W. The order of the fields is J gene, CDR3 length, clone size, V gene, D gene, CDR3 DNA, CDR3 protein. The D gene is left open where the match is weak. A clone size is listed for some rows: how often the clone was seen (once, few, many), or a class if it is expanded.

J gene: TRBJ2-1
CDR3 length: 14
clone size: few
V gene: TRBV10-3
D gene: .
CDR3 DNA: TGTGCCATCAGTGAGGGAGGGGCATACAATGAGCAGTTCTTC
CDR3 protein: CAISEGGAYNEQFF

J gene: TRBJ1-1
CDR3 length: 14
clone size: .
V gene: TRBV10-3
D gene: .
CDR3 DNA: TGTGCCATCAGTGAGTCGCCAGAAAACACTGAAGCTTTCTTT
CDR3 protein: CAISESPENTEAFF

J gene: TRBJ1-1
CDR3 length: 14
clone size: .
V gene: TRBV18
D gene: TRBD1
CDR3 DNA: TGTGCCAGCTCACAGGGACAGGGGAGCACTGAAGCTTTCTTT
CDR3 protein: CASSQGQGSTEAFF

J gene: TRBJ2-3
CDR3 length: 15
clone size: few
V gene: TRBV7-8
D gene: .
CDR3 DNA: TGTGCCAGCAGGAACTACTATGTCGGCACAGATACGCAGTATTTT
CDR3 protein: CASRNYYVGTDTQYF

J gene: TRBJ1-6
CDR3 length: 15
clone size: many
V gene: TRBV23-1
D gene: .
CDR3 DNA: TGCGCCAGCAGTCAGGGGGGAGACAGGTCTGGACCCCTCCACTTT
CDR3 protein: CASSQGGDRSGPLHF

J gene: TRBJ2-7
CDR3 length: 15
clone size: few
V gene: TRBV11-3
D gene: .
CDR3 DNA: TGTGCCAGCAGCTTAGTTGGAGCCAGATCCTACGAGCAGTACTTC
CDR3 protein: CASSLVGARSYEQYF

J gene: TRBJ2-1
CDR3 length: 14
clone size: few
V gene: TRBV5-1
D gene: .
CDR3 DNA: TGCGCCACCTCCGGGGGTTCCTCCTACAATGAGCAGTTCTTC
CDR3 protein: CATSGGSSYNEQFF

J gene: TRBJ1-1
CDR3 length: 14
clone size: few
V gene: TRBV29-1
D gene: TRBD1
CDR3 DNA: TGCAGCGTTGTGCGACAGGGGGCGGTAGTTGAAGCTTTCTTT
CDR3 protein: CSVVRQGAVVEAFF

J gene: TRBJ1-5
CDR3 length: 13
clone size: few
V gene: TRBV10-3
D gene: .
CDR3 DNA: TGTGCCATCAGTGGGGCAGGGAATCAGCCCCAGCATTTT
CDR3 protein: CAISGAGNQPQHF

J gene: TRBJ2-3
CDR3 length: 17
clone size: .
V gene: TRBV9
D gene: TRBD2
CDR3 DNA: TGTGCCAGCAGCGTCTCTGGCGGGGGGGCCCTCCGAGATACGCAGTATTTT
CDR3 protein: CASSVSGGGALRDTQYF

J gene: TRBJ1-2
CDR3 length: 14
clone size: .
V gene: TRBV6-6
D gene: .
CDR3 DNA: TGTGCCAGCAGTTACTCCCCGGAAGACTATGGCTACACCTTC
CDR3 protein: CASSYSPEDYGYTF

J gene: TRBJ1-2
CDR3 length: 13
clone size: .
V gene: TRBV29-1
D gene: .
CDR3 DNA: TGCAGCGTTGAAGCGGGACTCTATGCGGGCTACACCTTC
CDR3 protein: CSVEAGLYAGYTF

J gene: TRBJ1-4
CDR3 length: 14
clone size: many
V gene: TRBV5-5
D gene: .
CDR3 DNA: TGTGCCAGCAGCCCCCCAGGAGGTTATGAAAAACTGTTTTTT
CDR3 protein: CASSPPGGYEKLFF

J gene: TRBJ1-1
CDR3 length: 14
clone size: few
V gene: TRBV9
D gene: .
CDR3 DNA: TGTGCCAGCAGCGTTCAAGAGATGAACACTGAAGCTTTCTTT
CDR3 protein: CASSVQEMNTEAFF

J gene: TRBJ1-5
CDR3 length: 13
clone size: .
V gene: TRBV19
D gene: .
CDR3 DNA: TGTGCCAGTAACAGGGAACGTACTCAGCCCCAGCATTTT
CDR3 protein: CASNRERTQPQHF

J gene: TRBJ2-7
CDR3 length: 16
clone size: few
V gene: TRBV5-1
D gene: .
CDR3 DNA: TGCGCCAGCAGCTTGGGAGGGAGGTCCACCTCTGACGAGCAGTACTTC
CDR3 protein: CASSLGGRSTSDEQYF

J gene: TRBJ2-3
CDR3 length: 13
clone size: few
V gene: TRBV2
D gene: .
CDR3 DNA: TGTGCCAGCACTGAAAGCAACACAGATACGCAGTATTTT
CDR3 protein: CASTESNTDTQYF